This T cell receptor (beta chain) appears in the sequencing data of a study of cytomegalovirus exposure and HLA in healthy donors. Findings and caveats of the study: In a later analysis, several top co-occurrence clusters appeared linked to parvovirus B19, influenza, CMV and Epstein-Barr virus.

A multiplex PCR was run with 60 Vbeta primers and 13 Jbeta primers. TCRdb keeps only in-frame clones here, not all; method: immunoSEQ multiplex PCR. The data contain some 160,000 clones, 80% to 85% of them singletons. Trimming stripped 4 bases from V and 10 bases from J, with 11 bases between. The CDR3 covers 12 residues. In germline, CDR1 is MGHDK, CDR2 SYGVNS. Remarks on this clone: Its matching antigen is unknown.

The sample taken for sequencing was PBMCs. This sequence originates from a male donor in good health and CMV-seronegative. The V call is TRBV25-1, the J call TRBJ2-1, with a weak D call TRBD2 (6 bases). CDR3 sequence: CASSVLLAEQFF. CDR3 nucleotides: TGTGCCAGCAGTGTACTTCTAGCGGAGCAGTTCTTC.